This T cell receptor beta chain was captured by sequencing in a study of CD8 T cells in Susac syndrome. This clonotype was counted a single time. Random-hexamer reverse transcription was applied to about 0.5 to 1 ug RNA. It was immunoSEQ multiplex PCR that amplified TCR beta CDR3 across 54 Vbeta and 13 Jbeta. TCRdb re-derived calls from the immunoSEQ multiplex PCR reads in MiXCR, one entry per CDR3 protein. The data contain roughly 200,000 distinct CDR3 sequences, 95% of them singletons. Purification of the CD8+ and CD4+ T cells relied on negative isolation, and TEMRA cells underwent FACS enrichment. What was sequenced was CD4+ T cells from PBMCs. This receptor was taken from a human donor with multiple sclerosis.

The DNA of the CDR3 is TGTGCCAGCAGTACAGAGAACACTGAAGCTTTCTTT. Translation gives CASSTENTEAFF. V usage is TRBV6-2 or TRBV6-3 and J usage is TRBJ1-1; the D is unclear. The CDR3 is 12 amino acids. CDR1 is MNHEY and CDR2 is SVGEGT in the germline V gene. Trimming took 5 bases from V and 1 from J, leaving 5 bases between them.